A single sample gave rise to the 25 T cell receptor beta chains below, sequenced in a study of shared clonotypes between healthy human individuals. Clones were read by immunoSEQ multiplex PCR, and TCRdb kept only the in-frame ones, dropping some. The table lists some 2,500,000 clones, 93% of them singletons. Sequencing was done on a sample of naive CD4+ T cells from PBMCs. Subset in this sample: CD45RA+ positively selected. The receptor set was obtained from a man aged 18 to 35 in good health. Some clones in this sample may be carry-over from other donors' samples.

The V gene is TRBV18, the J gene TRBJ1-2; no reliable D call. This CDR3 contains 13 residues. V gave up 2 bases and J gave up 4 bases, with 8 bases separating them. Germline V gives CDR1 KGHSH, CDR2 LQKENI. CDR3 sequence (DNA): TGTGCCAGCTCACCAGGGAGTATCTATGGCTACACCTTC. Protein product: CASSPGSIYGYTF.

V is TRBV7-8 and J is TRBJ2-5, with D possibly TRBD2 on 5 matching bases. The CDR3 has 17 amino acids. Trimming removed 4 bases at V and 2 bases at J, with 20 bases between. Germline loops: CDR1 SGHVS, CDR2 FQNEAQ. The CDR3: CASSSLSVREYQETQYF. The CDR3 bases are TGTGCCAGCAGCTCCCTGTCGGTACGGGAATATCAAGAGACCCAGTACTTC.

The V and J genes are TRBV5-6 and TRBJ2-3; perhaps TRBD1 as D (5 bases). V dropped 4 bases and J dropped 1 base, with 10 bases sitting between them. Germline V gene data show CDR1 as SGHDT and CDR2 as YYEEEE. The CDR3 extends over 14 amino acids. CDR3 coding DNA: TGTGCCAGCAGCCCCGGACATCGCACAGATACGCAGTATTTT. Its translation: CASSPGHRTDTQYF.

In this sample, this clone turned up once. V usage is TRBV30 and J usage is TRBJ2-7, with TRBD2 identical over 12 bases. From germline, CDR1 is GTSNPN and CDR2 SVGIG (reference sequence). The CDR3 contains 20 residues. The trim removed 0 bases at V and 0 bases at J, leaving 15 bases unmatched. CDR3: CAWSVLGRGLAGPRSYEQYF. CDR3 nucleotide sequence: TGTGCCTGGAGTGTACTGGGTCGGGGACTAGCGGGTCCCCGCTCCTACGAGCAGTACTTC. Combining the CDR3 with reference TRBV30 and TRBJ2-7 gives the whole variable domain SQTIHQWPATLVQPVGSPLSLECTVEGTSNPNLYWYRQAAGRGLQLLFYSVGIGQISSEVPQNLSASRPQDRQFILSSKKLLLSDSGFYLCAWSVLGRGLAGPRSYEQYFGPGTRLTVT.

Remarks on this clone: Additional DNA sequences in this sample encode the identical CDR3. The chain joins TRBV7-2 to TRBJ2-1, with 11 positions matching TRBD2. V shed 4 bases and J 3 bases; nucleotides not matched to a gene: 2. Germline loops: CDR1 SGHTA, CDR2 FQGNSA. CDR3 length equals 15 residues. CDR3 in amino acids: CASSSLAGVYNEQFF. Here the CDR3 DNA reads TGTGCCAGCAGCTCACTAGCGGGAGTCTACAATGAGCAGTTCTTC.

This rearrangement joins TRBV2 to TRBJ1-5, with a tentative D call TRBD1 (5 bases). CDR1 SNHLY and CDR2 FYNNEI come from the germline V gene. The CDR3 length is 13 residues. Trimming stripped 7 bases from V and 0 bases from J, with 7 bases between. The CDR3 DNA follows: TGTGCCAGCAAGACAGATAGCAATCAGCCCCAGCATTTT. It encodes CASKTDSNQPQHF.

This chain uses TRBV28 with TRBJ2-1; either TRBD1 or TRBD2 may supply D (5 bases each). Germline V gene sequence: CDR1 MDHEN, CDR2 SYDVKM. V was clipped by 6 bases and J by 4 bases, with 19 bases between them. The CDR3 contains 16 residues. Here the CDR3 reads CASSPPRGARYNEQFF. In DNA, the CDR3 is TGTGCCAGCAGCCCCCCCCGAGGGGCGCGGTACAATGAGCAGTTCTTC.

Regarding this clone: This sample also contains other DNA sequences that code for the same CDR3. This chain uses TRBV28 with TRBJ2-7; TRBD1 is a possible D gene (5 bases). V was clipped by 6 bases and J by 3 bases, with 12 bases between them. From germline, CDR1 is MDHEN and CDR2 SYDVKM. This CDR3 contains 13 residues. CDR3 sequence: CASREGQGYEQYF. CDR3 coding DNA: TGTGCCAGCAGAGAAGGTCAGGGCTACGAGCAGTACTTC.

A remark on this clone: The same CDR3 can be traced to other DNA sequences in this sample. The V gene is TRBV5-1, the J gene TRBJ2-7; D is uncertain. Trimming pared 0 bases from V and 2 bases from J, leaving 6 bases between. This CDR3 has 13 amino acids. Germline CDR1 and CDR2: SGHRS and YFSETQ. The CDR3 protein is CASSLVAPYEQYF. In DNA form, the CDR3 reads TGCGCCAGCAGCTTGGTGGCCCCCTACGAGCAGTACTTC.

This chain joins TRBV28 and TRBJ2-1; 12 nucleotides line up with TRBD2. With 3 bases clipped from V and 7 bases from J, the junction kept 16 bases outside the gene matches. CDR1 MDHEN and CDR2 SYDVKM come from the germline V gene. The CDR3 consists of 19 residues. CDR3 loop: CASSFRTSGVGGSGNEQFF. CDR3 coding DNA: TGTGCCAGCAGTTTCCGGACTAGCGGGGTCGGAGGGTCAGGGAATGAGCAGTTCTTC.

The J gene is TRBJ1-3, the V gene TRBV28; D remains unclear. V gave up 3 bases and J gave up 0 bases, with 12 bases separating them. Germline V gene data show CDR1 as MDHEN and CDR2 as SYDVKM. This CDR3 region has 16 residues. Here the CDR3 DNA reads TGTGCCAGCAGTTTCAGTTTTGGCGGCTCTGGAAACACCATATATTTT. Translated, it gives CASSFSFGGSGNTIYF. The complete variable domain, with remaining parts taken from reference TRBV28 and TRBJ1-3, reads DVKVTQSSRYLVKRTGEKVFLECVQDMDHENMFWYRQDPGLGLRLIYFSYDVKMKEKGDIPEGYSVSREKKERFSLILESASTNQTSMYLCASSFSFGGSGNTIYFGEGSWLTVV.

The chain combines TRBV6-6 with TRBJ1-2; the D is unclear. The CDR3 spans 16 residues. Looked up from germline, CDR1 is MNHNY and CDR2 is SVGAGI (reference sequence). The V and J ends lost 0 bases and 7 bases respectively, with 18 bases between them. In DNA form, the CDR3 reads TGTGCCAGCAGTTACTCGAGACCGAACACCTATGTTGGCTACACCTTC. Its protein is CASSYSRPNTYVGYTF.

The genes are TRBV29-1 and TRBJ2-2; weak D call: TRBD1 (5 bases). V was clipped by 2 bases and J by 5 bases, with 12 bases between them. The germline CDR1 and CDR2 sequences are SQVTM and ANQGSEA. The CDR3 loop spans 14 amino acids. The CDR3 region is CSVETPPGTGELFF. In DNA, the CDR3 is TGCAGCGTTGAAACCCCGCCAGGGACCGGGGAGCTGTTTTTT.

V is TRBV28 and J is TRBJ2-1, with 7 bases identical to TRBD2. V gave up 6 bases and J gave up 8 bases; unmatched junction bases: 16. Germline loops: CDR1 MDHEN, CDR2 SYDVKM. This CDR3 contains 16 residues. CDR3 residues: CASRDRGERTRDEQFF. The CDR3 bases are TGTGCCAGCAGGGATCGGGGGGAGCGCACCCGGGATGAGCAGTTCTTC.

The chain recombines TRBV6-6 with TRBJ2-5, with no clear D. Trimming removed 3 bases at V and 1 base at J, with 9 bases between. The CDR3 spans 14 residues. CDR1 and CDR2 (germline): MNHNY, SVGAGI (reference sequence). The CDR3 sequence: CASSYDGVQETQYF. Here the CDR3 DNA reads TGTGCCAGCAGTTATGATGGGGTCCAAGAGACCCAGTACTTC.

This clone has a single count. The rearrangement uses TRBV14 and TRBJ1-1; 9 positions agree with TRBD1. Per germline, CDR1 SGHDN and CDR2 FVKESK. V lost 2 bases to trimming and J lost 5 bases; unmatched junction nucleotides: 9. This CDR3 spans 16 amino acids. CDR3 coding DNA: TGTGCCAGCAGCCAATGGGGACAGGGTGGGGTGACTGAAGCTTTCTTT. Protein product: CASSQWGQGGVTEAFF.

The V gene is TRBV7-2, the J gene TRBJ2-5; 8 bases are shared with TRBD1. Germline values: CDR1 SGHTA, CDR2 FQGNSA. This CDR3 comprises 16 residues. The V and J ends lost 5 bases and 5 bases, in that order; junction bases with no gene match: 13. CDR3 sequence: CASSLRGRGRLETQYF. The CDR3 bases are TGTGCCAGCAGCCTCCGGGGCAGGGGGCGGTTGGAGACCCAGTACTTC.

V usage is TRBV28 and J usage is TRBJ2-2; D is possibly TRBD1 (5 bases). The germline V and J ends were trimmed by 2 bases and 6 bases, with 7 bases remaining between them. Germline V lookup: CDR1 MDHEN, CDR2 SYDVKM. The length of the CDR3 is 13 residues. The CDR3 loop reads CASSLTGSGELFF. The CDR3 region has the DNA TGTGCCAGCAGTTTAACAGGTTCCGGGGAGCTGTTTTTT. The full variable domain, rest sourced from reference TRBV28 and TRBJ2-2, is DVKVTQSSRYLVKRTGEKVFLECVQDMDHENMFWYRQDPGLGLRLIYFSYDVKMKEKGDIPEGYSVSREKKERFSLILESASTNQTSMYLCASSLTGSGELFFGEGSRLTVL.

This chain connects TRBV19 to TRBJ1-1; D is possibly TRBD1 (5 bases). V shed 6 bases and J shed 5 bases, with 16 bases lying between them. This CDR3 is 14 amino acids long. The germline gives CDR1 LNHDA, CDR2 SQIVND (reference sequence). The CDR3: CASRLEGRRTEAFF. Here the CDR3 DNA reads TGTGCCAGTAGGTTGGAGGGGAGGAGGACTGAAGCTTTCTTT.

The chain carries TRBV5-1 and TRBJ2-5, with TRBD1 identical over 7 bases. V shed 4 bases and J 2 bases; nucleotides not matched to a gene: 5. Looked up from germline, CDR1 is SGHRS and CDR2 is YFSETQ. This CDR3 is built from 14 residues. CDR3 DNA sequence: TGCGCCAGCAGCACGGGACAGCCTCAAGAGACCCAGTACTTC. It encodes CASSTGQPQETQYF.

The chain employs TRBV15 and TRBJ2-1; D is tentatively TRBD1 or TRBD2 (5 bases each). Germline CDR1 and CDR2: LNHNV and YYDKDF (reference sequence). Trimming removed 0 bases at V and 15 bases at J, with 15 bases between. This CDR3 comprises 13 residues. CDR3 amino acids: CATSRDLAVGLFF. CDR3 in DNA: TGTGCCACCAGCAGAGATCTAGCCGTGGGGCTGTTCTTC.

The chain uses TRBV5-6 and TRBJ1-2; no firm D call. Between the trimmed V and J ends, which lost 1 base and 8 bases, there was a span of 6 bases. Germline V gives CDR1 SGHDT, CDR2 YYEEEE. The CDR3 is 11 residues long. CDR3 protein: CASSLFGGYTF. For the CDR3, the DNA is TGTGCCAGCAGCTTGTTTGGGGGCTACACCTTC.

The chain joins TRBV27 to TRBJ2-7; no firm D call. Germline assignment: CDR1 MNHEY and CDR2 SMNVEV (reference sequence). This CDR3 is 11 amino acids long. V lost 5 bases to trimming and J lost 6 bases, with 8 bases between them. The CDR3 nucleotides are TGTGCCAGCAGTCACCTAGGCGAGCAGTACTTC. Its translation: CASSHLGEQYF.

V is TRBV5-4 and J is TRBJ2-2, with a possible D match to TRBD2 (6 bases). Trimming shortened V by 4 bases and J by 3 bases, and 19 bases separated the two germline ends. CDR1 and CDR2 (germline): SGHNT, YYREEE (reference sequence). The length of the CDR3 is 17 residues. The CDR3 sequence is CASSREGTRPDTGELFF. The CDR3 DNA is TGTGCCAGCAGCAGGGAAGGGACTCGGCCTGACACCGGGGAGCTGTTTTTT.

The chain joins TRBV28 to TRBJ2-7, with TRBD1 matching over 9 bases. The germline gives CDR1 MDHEN, CDR2 SYDVKM. CDR3 size: 13 residues. CDR3 DNA: TGTGCGGTACAGGGGGCACGGGTAAGCGAGCAGTACTTC. This encodes CAVQGARVSEQYF.